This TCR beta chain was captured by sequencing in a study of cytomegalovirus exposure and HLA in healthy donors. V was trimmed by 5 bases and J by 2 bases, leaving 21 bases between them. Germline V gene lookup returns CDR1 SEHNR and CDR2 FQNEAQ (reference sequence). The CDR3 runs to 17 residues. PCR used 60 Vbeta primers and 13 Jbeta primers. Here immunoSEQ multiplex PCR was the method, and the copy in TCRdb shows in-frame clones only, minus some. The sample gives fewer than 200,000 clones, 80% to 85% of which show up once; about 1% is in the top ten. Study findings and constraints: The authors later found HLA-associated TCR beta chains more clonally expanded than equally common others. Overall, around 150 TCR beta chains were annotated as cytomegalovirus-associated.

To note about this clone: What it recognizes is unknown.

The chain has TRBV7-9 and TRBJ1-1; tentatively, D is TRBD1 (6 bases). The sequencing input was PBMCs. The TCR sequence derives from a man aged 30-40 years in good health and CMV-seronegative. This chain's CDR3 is CASSLNPLGGVNTEAFF. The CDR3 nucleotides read TGTGCCAGCAGCCTCAACCCCCTAGGGGGGGTCAACACTGAAGCTTTCTTT.